Below, 30 T cell receptor beta chains from the same sample are listed, as sequenced in a study of regulatory T cells in long-lasting Graves disease. Time point specified: newly diagnosed GD, antithyroid drugs for less than 3 months. Generation of the TCR library employed RNA extracted from PBMCs. The authors built TCR beta libraries using iRepertoire HTBI primers and Arm-PCR of CDR3 regions. TCRdb called the multiplex PCR reads again in MiXCR, with one record for every CDR3 protein. The profile shows roughly 410,000 distinct CDR3 sequences, over 12% of them singletons. This sample also belongs to another study, concerning T cells in Graves' hyperthyroidism and ophthalmopathy.

The specimen was peripheral blood mononuclear cells (PBMCs), collected at new diagnosis, from a patient treated with antithyroid drugs. All receptors derive from a woman between 35 and 50 years old with Graves disease.

This clonotype was detected many times. This rearrangement joins TRBV24-1 to TRBJ2-1, with TRBD2 identical over 14 bases. Germline CDR1 KGHDR, CDR2 SFDVKD. CDR3 length: 18 residues. After removal of 5 bases from V and 0 bases from J, the junction contained 5 bases not matched to a gene. CDR3 nucleotides: TGTGCCACCAGTGGGACTAGCGGGAGGTCTATCTCCTACAATGAGCAGTTCTTC. This translates into CATSGTSGRSISYNEQFF.

J is TRBJ1-2 and V is TRBV28; TRBD1 might be the D (5 bases). Trimming pared 2 bases from V and 4 bases from J, leaving 14 bases between. This CDR3 spans 15 amino acids. Germline loops: CDR1 MDHEN, CDR2 SYDVKM. For the CDR3, the DNA is TGTGCCAGCAGTTTACGGCAGGGTATTTTCTATGGCTACACCTTC. This sequence encodes CASSLRQGIFYGYTF.

This clonotype was counted only a few times. V and J are TRBV20-1 and TRBJ2-3, with unresolved D. Trimming pared 1 base from V and 5 bases from J, leaving 4 bases between. Germline CDR1 reads DFQATT; CDR2 reads SNEGSKA (reference sequence). The CDR3 covers 11 residues. The CDR3 bases are TGCAGTGCTAGAGCTGGAGATACGCAGTATTTT. As protein: CSARAGDTQYF.

This chain uses TRBV15 with TRBJ2-7, with TRBD1 as a possible D gene (5 bases). There are 16 residues in the CDR3. Germline-derived CDR1 and CDR2 are LNHNV and YYDKDF (reference sequence). The ends were cut back, 1 base at V and 2 bases at J, with 15 bases in the middle. The CDR3 DNA reads as TGTGCCACCAGCAGAGGGATGGGGCAGATTACCTACGAGCAGTACTTC. The encoded protein is CATSRGMGQITYEQYF.

There are a few counts of this clonotype. The chain couples TRBV20-1 to TRBJ2-7; 7 bases align to TRBD2. CDR3 length: 13 residues. V lost 5 bases to trimming and J lost 4 bases; unmatched junction nucleotides: 8. Germline lookup yields CDR1 DFQATT and CDR2 SNEGSKA (reference sequence). The CDR3 nucleotides are TGCAGTGCTTTCCCTAGCGGAAGGTACGAGCAGTACTTC. It specifies CSAFPSGRYEQYF.

This clonotype was seen many times. The chain links TRBV6-1 to TRBJ1-3; 10 bases are shared with TRBD1. CDR3 length: 15 amino acids. CDR1 MNHNS and CDR2 SASEGT come from the germline V gene. Trimming removed 5 bases from V and 0 bases from J; junction bases left unmatched: 1. The CDR3 nucleotides are TGTGCCAGCAGTCGGACAGGGGGCTCTGGAAACACCATATATTTT. Translating it yields CASSRTGGSGNTIYF.

This clonotype has at least ten counts. This chain uses TRBV6-1 with TRBJ2-6; the match to TRBD1 covers 8 bases. The ends lost 6 bases at V and 4 bases at J; junction bases unmatched: 5. The CDR3 runs 15 residues. Germline-derived CDR1 and CDR2 are MNHNS and SASEGT. The CDR3 loop is CASSSGGAGANVLTF. The CDR3 DNA sequence: TGTGCCAGCAGCTCAGGGGGCGCCGGGGCCAACGTCCTGACTTTC.

This clonotype has a count of ten or more. One end of the junction fails to match germline, which may point to a read error. CDR3 amino acids: CASSVAGGGTTNTQYF. Here the CDR3 DNA reads TGTGCCAGCAGCGTAGCAGGGGGGGGAACCACAAATACGCAGTATTTT. The chain has TRBV9 and TRBJ2-3; D may be TRBD1 or TRBD2 (7 bases each). The CDR3 contains 16 residues. The germline V gene encodes CDR1 SGDLS and CDR2 YYNGEE.

This chain connects TRBV2 to TRBJ2-7; 9 positions match TRBD1. Unmatched junction bases numbered 3, after V lost 6 bases and J lost 6 bases. Germline-derived CDR1 and CDR2 are SNHLY and FYNNEI. This CDR3 is built from 12 residues. The chain's CDR3 is CASRPTGGEQYF. CDR3 nucleotide sequence: TGTGCCAGCAGACCGACAGGGGGCGAGCAGTACTTC.

This chain uses TRBV5-1 with TRBJ1-1; 8 positions match TRBD1. Germline CDR1 reads SGHRS; CDR2 reads YFSETQ. CDR3 size: 14 residues. V trimming: 5 bases; J trimming: 5 bases; junction bases outside the gene matches: 8. The CDR3 DNA reads as TGCGCCAGCAGTTCCGGACAGGGCCGGACTGAAGCTTTCTTT. Amino acids: CASSSGQGRTEAFF.

This clonotype was counted at least ten times. The J gene is TRBJ2-7, the V gene TRBV12-5; D tentatively reads TRBD1 or TRBD2 (5 bases each). Per the germline V gene, CDR1 is LGHNT and CDR2 is FRNRAP. The CDR3 is made up of 16 amino acids. Deletions cut 0 bases from V and 5 bases from J, with 17 bases between. CDR3 sequence: CASGLVLGPGPHEQYF. The CDR3 DNA follows: TGTGCTAGTGGTTTGGTACTAGGTCCAGGGCCCCACGAGCAGTACTTC.

Ten or more counts support this clonotype. The chain combines TRBV28 with TRBJ2-5; 8 nucleotides match TRBD2. The CDR3 totals 15 residues. The V segment lost 4 bases and the J segment 4 bases; nucleotides outside the gene matches: 8. Germline lookup yields CDR1 MDHEN and CDR2 SYDVKM. The CDR3 loop reads CASSYSGSTRETQYF. The CDR3 bases are TGTGCCAGCAGTTACAGCGGGAGTACTAGAGAGACCCAGTACTTC.

V is TRBV7-8 and J is TRBJ2-4; 9 bases line up with TRBD2. The CDR3 has 20 amino acids. The germline gives CDR1 SGHVS, CDR2 FQNEAQ. Losses at the gene ends were 1 base for V and 2 bases for J; bases not matched to a gene: 15. The chain's CDR3 is CASSLEGELAGISSKNIQYF. In nucleotides, the CDR3 is TGTGCCAGCAGCTTAGAGGGGGAACTAGCGGGCATTTCTTCCAAAAACATTCAGTACTTC. The full variable domain, with the rest looked up from reference TRBV7-8 and TRBJ2-4, is GAGVSQSPRYKVAKRGQDVALRCDPISGHVSLFWYQQALGQGPEFLTYFQNEAQLDKSGLPSDRFFAERPEGSVSTLKIQRTQQEDSAVYLCASSLEGELAGISSKNIQYFGAGTRLSVL.

This clonotype was seen a few times. A much larger clone differs by one base, so this may be a read error. In DNA, the CDR3 is TGTGCCAGCGGCCATAGATCACTCAAAGAGACCCAGTACTTC. Translation gives CASGHRSLKETQYF. The chain is built from TRBV28 and TRBJ2-5, with D unresolved. Trimming took off 8 bases at V and 3 bases at J, with 16 bases between the two ends. The CDR3 is 14 amino acids. In germline, CDR1 is MDHEN, CDR2 SYDVKM.

This clonotype was seen repeatedly, ten times or more. This chain connects TRBV30 to TRBJ2-7; D is unresolved. The length of the CDR3 is 12 residues. V was clipped by 1 base and J by 1 base, with 5 bases between them. Germline V CDR1 and CDR2: GTSNPN, SVGIG (reference sequence). CDR3 DNA sequence: TGTGCCTGGAGTGGACTGTCCTACGAGCAGTACTTC. It is translated as CAWSGLSYEQYF.

In its sample, this clonotype was seen many times. The chain uses TRBV28 and TRBJ2-4, with no clear D. The V gene's germline CDR1 is MDHEN and CDR2 SYDVKM. This CDR3 is built from 15 residues. V was trimmed by 1 base and J by 0 bases, leaving 7 bases between them. The chain's CDR3 is CASSLFRTAKNIQYF. CDR3 sequence (DNA): TGTGCCAGCAGTTTATTTCGGACAGCCAAAAACATTCAGTACTTC.

V usage is TRBV5-4 and J usage is TRBJ2-1, with TRBD2 identical over 13 bases. This CDR3 is 16 amino acids long. Germline V gene sequence: CDR1 SGHNT, CDR2 YYREEE (reference sequence). Trimming cost V 5 bases and J 7 bases; bases outside gene matches: 9. CDR3 residues: CASRQTSGRAWNEQFF. The CDR3 bases are TGTGCCAGCAGACAAACTAGCGGGAGGGCCTGGAATGAGCAGTTCTTC. The full variable domain, in which reference TRBV5-4 and TRBJ2-1 provide the parts outside the CDR3, is ETGVTQSPTHLIKTRGQQVTLRCSSQSGHNTVSWYQQALGQGPQFIFQYYREEENGRGNFPPRFSGLQFPNYSSELNVNALELDDSALYLCASRQTSGRAWNEQFFGPGTRLTVL.

This clonotype has a count of ten or more. The V and J genes are TRBV11-2 and TRBJ2-7, with 7 nucleotides matching TRBD1. The V gene end was trimmed by 3 bases and the J gene end by 1 base; junction bases not matched to a gene: 9. The CDR3 runs 16 residues. Per the germline V gene, CDR1 is SGHAT and CDR2 is FQNNGV. This CDR3 is CASSFYRGGGSYEQYF. CDR3 bases: TGTGCCAGCAGCTTCTACAGGGGTGGAGGTTCCTACGAGCAGTACTTC. The full variable domain, with the rest looked up from reference TRBV11-2 and TRBJ2-7, is EAGVAQSPRYKIIEKRQSVAFWCNPISGHATLYWYQQILGQGPKLLIQFQNNGVVDDSQLPKDRFSAERLKGVDSTLKIQPAKLEDSAVYLCASSFYRGGGSYEQYFGPGTRLTVT.

This clonotype was seen a few times. Likely a read error: the CDR3 ends without its conserved phenylalanine or tryptophan. The V call is TRBV28, the J call TRBJ1-2; D might be TRBD1 (5 bases). The V end lost 5 bases, the J end lost 4 bases, and 17 bases lay between the germline ends. This CDR3 is 15 amino acids long. From germline, CDR1 is MDHEN and CDR2 SYDVKM. The CDR3 DNA sequence: TGTGCCAGCAGTCAGAGCCATTCCGGGGCCTATGGCTACACCTCC. Translated, it gives CASSQSHSGAYGYTS.

This clonotype came up once. The rearrangement uses TRBV20-1 and TRBJ1-4; D is uncertain. Per the germline V gene, CDR1 is DFQATT and CDR2 is SNEGSKA (reference sequence). V dropped 3 bases and J dropped 6 bases, with 11 bases sitting between them. CDR3 length equals 13 residues. CDR3 amino acids: CSASPRAHEKLFF. CDR3 coding DNA: TGCAGTGCTAGCCCACGGGCCCATGAAAAACTGTTTTTT.

This clonotype was detected ten times or more. The V call is TRBV12-5, the J call TRBJ2-7; TRBD2 matches 7 bases. Trimming at V came to 0 bases and at J to 3 bases, leaving 14 bases not matched to a gene. This CDR3 contains 18 residues. The germline gives CDR1 LGHNT, CDR2 FRNRAP. CDR3 amino acids: CASGLVWASGGTVYEQYF. As DNA, the CDR3 is TGTGCTAGTGGTTTGGTATGGGCTAGCGGAGGTACCGTCTACGAGCAGTACTTC. Full variable domain (rest looked up from reference TRBV12-5 and TRBJ2-7): DARVTQTPRHKVTEMGQEVTMRCQPILGHNTVFWYRQTMMQGLELLAYFRNRAPLDDSGMPKDRFSAEMPDATLATLKIQPSEPRDSAVYFCASGLVWASGGTVYEQYFGPGTRLTVT.

This clonotype was seen ten or more times. The chain is built from TRBV5-1 and TRBJ1-1, with 7 bases matching TRBD1. Losses at the gene ends were 3 bases for V and 1 base for J; bases not matched to a gene: 6. The length of the CDR3 is 15 residues. Germline CDR1 is SGHRS and CDR2 is YFSETQ. The CDR3 loop is CASSSGDRANTEAFF. The CDR3 DNA sequence: TGCGCCAGCAGCTCTGGGGACAGAGCGAACACTGAAGCTTTCTTT.

The chain is built from TRBV6-1 and TRBJ2-1; no firm D call. The CDR3 has 13 residues. The V end was cut by 3 bases, the J end by 3 bases, with 6 bases between. Germline V gene lookup returns CDR1 MNHNS and CDR2 SASEGT. In nucleotides, the CDR3 is TGTGCCAGCAGTGATAGGAGCTACAATGAGCAGTTCTTC. It specifies CASSDRSYNEQFF.

There are many counts of this clonotype. The rearrangement joins TRBV11-2 to TRBJ2-5; 10 bases match TRBD2. Trimming took 5 bases from V and 4 from J; bases not matched to a gene: 7. Germline V CDR1 and CDR2: SGHAT, FQNNGV. CDR3 length: 15 residues. CDR3 protein: CASSTAGGPPETQYF. In DNA form, the CDR3 reads TGTGCCAGCAGCACAGCGGGAGGGCCTCCAGAGACCCAGTACTTC.

This clonotype was seen only a few times. The chain is built from TRBV19 and TRBJ2-3; 12 bases map to TRBD2. The ends lost 6 bases at V and 3 bases at J; junction bases unmatched: 7. Germline CDR1 LNHDA, CDR2 SQIVND (reference sequence). The CDR3 consists of 16 residues. CDR3 DNA: TGTGCCAGTAGGGAACTAGCGGGAGGCTTAACAGATACGCAGTATTTT. It encodes CASRELAGGLTDTQYF. The variable domain in full, completed from reference TRBV19 and TRBJ2-3, reads DGGITQSPKYLFRKEGQNVTLSCEQNLNHDAMYWYRQDPGQGLRLIYYSQIVNDFQKGDIAEGYSVSREKKESFPLTVTSAQKNPTAFYLCASRELAGGLTDTQYFGPGTRLTVL.

Many counts were recorded for this clonotype. This chain joins TRBV12-3 or TRBV12-4 and TRBJ2-7; 7 bases line up with TRBD2. V shed 4 bases, J shed 0 bases, and the junction held 6 bases outside the gene matches. The CDR3 has 15 amino acids. CDR3 protein: CASSSPTSASYEQYF. Written as DNA, the CDR3 is TGTGCCAGCAGTTCGCCAACTAGCGCCTCCTACGAGCAGTACTTC.

On this clonotype: A single base is all that separates this from a far larger clone, so a read error is likely. The chain is built from TRBV5-5 and TRBJ2-1; 7 bases map to TRBD1. Trimming removed 2 bases from V and 0 bases from J; junction bases left unmatched: 2. In germline, CDR1 is SGHKS, CDR2 YYEKEE (reference sequence). This CDR3 is built from 15 residues. The CDR3 sequence is CASSLGQDSYNEQFF. CDR3 sequence (DNA): TGTGCCAGCAGCTTAGGACAGGACTCCTACAATGAGCAGTTCTTC.

This clonotype was detected ten times or more. The gene calls are TRBV7-2 and TRBJ2-1; 8 positions agree with TRBD1. The CDR3 runs 15 residues. The germline CDR1 and CDR2 sequences are SGHTA and FQGNSA. The J segment lost 7 bases and the V segment lost 5 bases, leaving 10 bases of the junction unmatched. The CDR3 loop reads CASSLRDRTHNEQFF. DNA for the CDR3: TGTGCCAGCAGCCTCCGGGACAGGACACATAATGAGCAGTTCTTC.

This clonotype was observed at least ten times. The V call is TRBV28, the J call TRBJ1-1, with 8 bases lining up with TRBD1. The CDR3 loop spans 13 amino acids. Germline-derived CDR1 and CDR2 are MDHEN and SYDVKM. Germline trimming cut 5 bases from V and 11 bases from J; bases unmatched to any gene: 10. The CDR3 protein is CASSRGDRGPAFF. CDR3 bases: TGTGCCAGCAGTCGAGGAGACAGGGGACCGGCTTTCTTT.

A few counts support this clonotype. The chain recombines TRBV3-1 with TRBJ1-4; D is unresolved. Trimming took 8 bases from V and 0 from J, leaving 7 bases between them. The CDR3 totals 13 residues. The germline CDR1 and CDR2 sequences are LGHDT and YNNKEL (reference sequence). This CDR3 is CASVGSTNEKLFF. CDR3 coding DNA: TGTGCCAGCGTCGGATCAACTAATGAAAAACTGTTTTTT.